Listed below are T cell receptor beta chains from one sample, sequenced in a study of blood T cell repertoires in COVID-19. Generated by immunoSEQ multiplex PCR, the TCRdb table keeps only in-frame clones and is missing some. The sample gives about 14,000 clones, 86% of which show up once; roughly 51% is in the top ten. Material: peripheral blood. All receptors derive from a man older than 75 with acute or convalescent COVID-19. Each CDR3 is given with its conserved first and last residue. The D gene is left open where the match is weak. Clone size is given for some rows only: seen once, a few or many times, or a class if the clone is expanded.

size: .
J: TRBJ2-7
V: TRBV5-5
D: .
CDR3: CASSPVAGTSYEQYF
DNA: TGTGCCAGCAGCCCCGTGGCGGGAACCTCCTACGAGCAGTACTTC

size: .
J: TRBJ2-2
V: TRBV27
D: .
CDR3: CASRHGSGGSNGELFF
DNA: TGTGCCAGCAGGCACGGGTCGGGGGGCTCGAACGGGGAGCTGTTTTTT

size: .
J: TRBJ1-3
V: TRBV7-8
D: .
CDR3: CASSLTGGPGNTIYF
DNA: TGTGCCAGCAGCTTAACGGGAGGGCCCGGAAACACCATATATTTT

size: .
J: TRBJ2-1
V: TRBV4-1
D: TRBD2
CDR3: CASSQDSQGLYNEQFF
DNA: TGCGCCAGCAGCCAAGATTCCCAGGGACTATACAATGAGCAGTTCTTC

size: .
J: TRBJ2-5
V: TRBV19
D: .
CDR3: CASSIGGEETQYF
DNA: TGTGCCAGTAGTATAGGGGGGGAGGAGACCCAGTACTTC

size: .
J: TRBJ1-2
V: TRBV18
D: .
CDR3: CASSVRQDGYTF
DNA: TGTGCCAGCTCGGTAAGACAGGATGGCTACACCTTC

size: once
J: TRBJ1-3
V: TRBV7-9
D: .
CDR3: CASSLAAGWSGNTIYF
DNA: TGTGCCAGCAGCTTAGCGGCAGGTTGGTCTGGAAACACCATATATTTT

size: .
J: TRBJ2-1
V: TRBV7-3
D: TRBD1
CDR3: CASSPNQGQGRKNEQFF
DNA: TGTGCCAGCAGCCCTAACCAAGGACAGGGGAGGAAAAATGAGCAGTTCTTC

size: medium-sized
J: TRBJ2-1
V: TRBV9
D: TRBD1
CDR3: CASSSGTGVSYNEQFF
DNA: TGTGCCAGCAGCTCTGGGACAGGCGTCTCCTACAATGAGCAGTTCTTC

size: .
J: TRBJ1-4
V: TRBV3-1/TRBV3-2
D: TRBD1
CDR3: CASSQDPRTGGEKLFF
DNA: TGTGCCAGCAGCCAAGATCCTAGGACAGGGGGCGAAAAACTGTTTTTT

size: .
J: TRBJ1-1
V: TRBV7-3
D: .
CDR3: CASSLLDSSEAFF
DNA: TGTGCCAGCAGCCTCCTGGACAGCTCTGAAGCTTTCTTT

size: .
J: TRBJ2-1
V: TRBV18
D: TRBD2
CDR3: CASSLPGTSAYNEQFF
DNA: TGTGCCAGCTCACTACCCGGGACTAGCGCGTACAATGAGCAGTTCTTC

size: .
J: TRBJ2-7
V: TRBV4-2
D: TRBD2
CDR3: CASSRGWTSVVSYEQYF
DNA: TGTGCCAGCAGTCGTGGTTGGACTAGCGTCGTCTCCTACGAGCAGTACTTC

size: .
J: TRBJ2-5
V: TRBV13
D: TRBD2
CDR3: CASSLLASGETQYF
DNA: TGTGCCAGCAGCTTACTTGCTAGCGGGGAGACCCAGTACTTC

size: .
J: TRBJ2-3
V: TRBV6-6
D: TRBD2
CDR3: CASLALASGGGGTQYF
DNA: TGTGCCAGCCTTGCACTGGCTAGCGGGGGGGGCGGTACGCAGTATTTT

size: .
J: TRBJ1-3
V: TRBV7-3
D: TRBD1
CDR3: CASSQEGAKGNTIYF
DNA: TGTGCCAGCAGCCAGGAGGGGGCTAAAGGAAACACCATATATTTT

size: .
J: TRBJ1-1
V: TRBV19
D: .
CDR3: CASSNRVVQANTEAFF
DNA: TGTGCCAGTAGTAACAGGGTCGTACAGGCGAACACTGAAGCTTTCTTT

size: few
J: TRBJ1-4
V: TRBV5-6
D: .
CDR3: CASSSQTGGATNEKLFF
DNA: TGTGCCAGCAGCTCCCAGACGGGGGGAGCAACTAATGAAAAACTGTTTTTT

size: .
J: TRBJ1-6
V: TRBV11-2
D: TRBD1
CDR3: CASSLATGGYNSPLHF
DNA: TGTGCCAGCAGCTTAGCGACAGGGGGATATAATTCACCCCTCCACTTT

size: .
J: TRBJ2-7
V: TRBV18
D: .
CDR3: CASSPPPPGSYEQYF
DNA: TGTGCCAGCTCACCACCTCCCCCCGGCTCCTACGAGCAGTACTTC